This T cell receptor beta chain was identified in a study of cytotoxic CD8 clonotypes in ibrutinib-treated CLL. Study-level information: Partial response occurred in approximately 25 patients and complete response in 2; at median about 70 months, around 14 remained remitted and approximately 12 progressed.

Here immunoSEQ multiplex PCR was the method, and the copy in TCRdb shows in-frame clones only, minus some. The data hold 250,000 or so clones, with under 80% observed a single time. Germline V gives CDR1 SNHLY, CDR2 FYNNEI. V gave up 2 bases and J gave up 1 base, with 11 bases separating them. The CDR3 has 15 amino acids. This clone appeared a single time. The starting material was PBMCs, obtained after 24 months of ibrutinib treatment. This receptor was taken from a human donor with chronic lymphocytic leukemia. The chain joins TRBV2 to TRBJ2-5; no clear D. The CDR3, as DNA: TGTGCCAGCAGTGAACTCCGAAAACCCCAAGAGACCCAGTACTTC. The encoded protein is CASSELRKPQETQYF.